The 5 T cell receptor beta chains reported below all come from one sample, sequenced in a study of shared clonotypes between healthy human individuals. The method was immunoSEQ multiplex PCR; TCRdb's version includes in-frame clones alone and lacks a portion of them. Among approximately 2.5 million clones, around nine tenths were seen once, and the ten largest hold 0.13% to 0.15%. The sequencing input was naive CD4+ T cells sorted from blood. The sample's subset: CD45RA+ positively selected. The receptors here all came from a young man in good health.

The chain joins TRBV7-9 to TRBJ2-7; D might be TRBD1 (5 bases). Trimming pared 5 bases from V and 3 bases from J, leaving 17 bases between. CDR3 length: 15 residues. The germline CDR1 and CDR2 sequences are SEHNR and FQNEAQ (reference sequence). The CDR3: CASSPRQGSNYEQYF. CDR3 in DNA: TGTGCCAGCAGCCCCCGGCAGGGCTCGAACTACGAGCAGTACTTC.

Of note for this clone: Other DNA sequences of this sample code for an identical CDR3. CDR3 nucleotides: TGTGCCAGCAGCACCTCAGGGGTTAACTATGGCTACACCTTC. Translation gives CASSTSGVNYGYTF. The chain links TRBV7-9 to TRBJ1-2; possibly TRBD1 for D (6 bases). The ends were cut back, 5 bases at V and 1 base at J, with 11 bases in the middle. Germline CDR1 is SEHNR and CDR2 is FQNEAQ (reference sequence). This CDR3 is 14 amino acids long.

The CDR3 DNA follows: TGTGCCAGCGGGACAGGGCAAGAGCAGTACTTC. It encodes CASGTGQEQYF. The chain recombines TRBV6-4 with TRBJ2-7; 9 positions agree with TRBD1. There are 11 residues in the CDR3. CDR1 MRHNA and CDR2 SNTAGT come from the germline V gene. The ends lost 8 bases at V and 7 bases at J; junction bases unmatched: 3.

The rearrangement uses TRBV5-1 and TRBJ2-7, with TRBD1 as a possible D gene (6 bases). The CDR3 contains 14 residues. V was pared by 4 bases and J by 3 bases, with 14 bases between. Looked up from germline, CDR1 is SGHRS and CDR2 is YFSETQ. CDR3 sequence: CASSAGPGDYEQYF. The CDR3 DNA follows: TGCGCCAGCAGCGCCGGACCAGGGGACTACGAGCAGTACTTC. Combining the CDR3 with reference TRBV5-1 and TRBJ2-7 gives the whole variable domain KAGVTQTPRYLIKTRGQQVTLSCSPISGHRSVSWYQQTPGQGLQFLFEYFSETQRNKGNFPGRFSGRQFSNSRSEMNVSTLELGDSALYLCASSAGPGDYEQYFGPGTRLTVT.

The V gene is TRBV6-5, the J gene TRBJ1-2; 10 positions match TRBD1. The trim removed 5 bases at V and 7 bases at J, leaving 7 bases unmatched. Germline CDR1 is MNHEY and CDR2 is SVGAGI. The CDR3 has 14 residues. The CDR3 coding sequence is TGTGCCAGCAGTAACCGGGACAGGGGACTTGGCTACACCTTC. Translated, it gives CASSNRDRGLGYTF.